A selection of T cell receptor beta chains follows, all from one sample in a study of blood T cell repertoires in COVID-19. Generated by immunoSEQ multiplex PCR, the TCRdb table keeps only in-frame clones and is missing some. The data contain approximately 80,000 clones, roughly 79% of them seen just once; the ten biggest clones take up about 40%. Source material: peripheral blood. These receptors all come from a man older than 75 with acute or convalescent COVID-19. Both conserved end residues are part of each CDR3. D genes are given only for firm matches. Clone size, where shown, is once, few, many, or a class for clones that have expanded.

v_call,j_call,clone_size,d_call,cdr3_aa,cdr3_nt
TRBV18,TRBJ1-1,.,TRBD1,CASSPDRVRNTEAFF,TGTGCCAGCTCACCTGACAGGGTAAGGAACACTGAAGCTTTCTTT
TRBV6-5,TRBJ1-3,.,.,CASTHLSSGNTIYF,TGTGCCAGCACCCACTTGAGCTCTGGAAACACCATATATTTT
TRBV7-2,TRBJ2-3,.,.,CASSWDGGRTQYF,TGTGCCAGCAGCTGGGACGGGGGGCGAACGCAGTATTTT
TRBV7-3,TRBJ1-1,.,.,CASSSELRGTEAFF,TGTGCCAGCAGCTCAGAACTCAGGGGCACTGAAGCTTTCTTT
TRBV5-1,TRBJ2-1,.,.,CASSLGTTNEQFF,TGCGCCAGCAGCTTGGGTACTACGAATGAGCAGTTCTTC
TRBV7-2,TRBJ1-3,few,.,CASSLDYSGNTIYF,TGTGCCAGCAGCTTAGATTACTCTGGAAACACCATATATTTT
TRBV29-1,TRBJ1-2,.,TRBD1,CSVRTGGAGYTF,TGCAGCGTTAGGACAGGGGGCGCAGGCTACACCTTC
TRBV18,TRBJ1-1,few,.,CASQNQANTEAFF,TGTGCCAGCCAAAATCAGGCGAACACTGAAGCTTTCTTT
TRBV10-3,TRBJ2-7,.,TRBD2,CAITDPGTSGEGIYEQYF,TGTGCTATCACCGATCCCGGGACTAGCGGGGAAGGGATCTACGAGCAGTACTTC
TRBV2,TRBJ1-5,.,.,CASSETYSNQPQHF,TGTGCCAGCAGTGAAACATATAGCAATCAGCCCCAGCATTTT
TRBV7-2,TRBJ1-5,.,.,CASSLNSGPINQPQHF,TGTGCCAGCAGCTTAAACTCAGGCCCAATCAATCAGCCCCAGCATTTT
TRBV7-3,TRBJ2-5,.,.,CASSNQRGETQYF,TGTGCCAGCAGTAATCAACGGGGAGAGACCCAGTACTTC
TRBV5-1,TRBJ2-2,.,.,CASSLSGTNTGELFF,TGCGCCAGCAGTCTTTCCGGGACGAACACCGGGGAGCTGTTTTTT
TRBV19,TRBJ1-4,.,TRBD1,CASSSRTGGDEKLFF,TGTGCCAGTAGTAGCCGGACAGGGGGAGATGAAAAACTGTTTTTT
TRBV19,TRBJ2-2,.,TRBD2,CASSVGLADTGELFF,TGTGCCAGTAGTGTGGGACTAGCGGACACCGGGGAGCTGTTTTTT
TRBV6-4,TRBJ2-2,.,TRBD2,CASRRTSGTGELFF,TGTGCCAGCAGAAGGACTAGCGGTACCGGGGAGCTGTTTTTT
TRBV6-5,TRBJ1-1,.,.,CASSYSRNTEAFF,TGTGCCAGCAGTTACTCGAGGAACACTGAAGCTTTCTTT
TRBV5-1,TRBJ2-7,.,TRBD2,CASSLTSAVYEQYF,TGCGCCAGCAGCTTGACTAGCGCTGTCTACGAGCAGTACTTC
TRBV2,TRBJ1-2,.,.,CASSSGQNYGYTF,TGTGCCAGCAGTTCCGGACAGAACTATGGCTACACCTTC
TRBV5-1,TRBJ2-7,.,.,CASSLAVPTGSYEQYF,TGCGCCAGCAGCTTAGCGGTCCCGACAGGATCCTACGAGCAGTACTTC
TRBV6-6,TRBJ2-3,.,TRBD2,CASSYELAGVGDTQYF,TGTGCCAGCAGTTACGAACTAGCGGGAGTGGGCGATACGCAGTATTTT
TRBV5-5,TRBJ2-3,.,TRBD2,CASRLRLASDTQYF,TGTGCCAGCAGACTTCGACTAGCATCAGATACGCAGTATTTT
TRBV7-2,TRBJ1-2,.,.,CASSLRVGGYTF,TGTGCCAGCAGCTTACGAGTCGGTGGCTACACCTTC
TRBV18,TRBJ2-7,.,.,CASSPPAVDEQYF,TGTGCCAGCTCACCACCAGCCGTTGACGAGCAGTACTTC
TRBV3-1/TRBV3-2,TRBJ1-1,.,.,CASSQDAGTEAFF,TGTGCCAGCAGCCAAGATGCGGGGACTGAAGCTTTCTTT
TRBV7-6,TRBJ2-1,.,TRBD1,CASSLGGQGLNEQFF,TGTGCCAGCAGCTTAGGTGGACAGGGTTTAAATGAGCAGTTCTTC
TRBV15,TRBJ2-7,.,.,CATSSPAYEQYF,TGTGCCACCAGCTCCCCAGCCTACGAGCAGTACTTC
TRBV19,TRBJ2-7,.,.,CASSIDPSGSYEQYF,TGTGCCAGTAGTATAGACCCCAGCGGGTCCTACGAGCAGTACTTC
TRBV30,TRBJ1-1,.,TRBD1,CALPGQGTEAFF,TGTGCCTTACCGGGACAGGGAACTGAAGCTTTCTTT
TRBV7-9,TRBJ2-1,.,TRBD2,CASSQTTGGREYNEQFF,TGTGCCAGCAGCCAAACCACCGGCGGGAGGGAATACAATGAGCAGTTCTTC
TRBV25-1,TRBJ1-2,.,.,CASSEYGGSTNYGYTF,TGTGCCAGCAGTGAATATGGGGGCTCCACTAACTATGGCTACACCTTC
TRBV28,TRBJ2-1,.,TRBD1,CASSNFGDRGLYNEQFF,TGTGCCAGCAGTAACTTCGGGGACAGGGGGCTTTACAATGAGCAGTTCTTC
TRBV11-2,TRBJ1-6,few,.,CASSLGHYSSPLHF,TGTGCCAGCAGCTTAGGACATTACTCTTCACCCCTCCACTTT
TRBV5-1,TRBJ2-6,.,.,CASSWDFGANVLTF,TGCGCCAGCAGCTGGGACTTCGGGGCCAACGTCCTGACTTTC
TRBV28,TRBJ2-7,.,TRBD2,CASSFTGEGRYEQYF,TGTGCCAGCAGTTTTACGGGGGAGGGCCGGTACGAGCAGTACTTC
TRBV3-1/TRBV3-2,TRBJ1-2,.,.,CASSRSPGTESNYGYTF,TGTGCCAGCAGCCGATCCCCCGGGACTGAATCTAACTATGGCTACACCTTC
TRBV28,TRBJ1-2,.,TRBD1,CASRRQGAGVSNTF,TGTGCCAGCAGGAGACAGGGGGCAGGGGTCTCTAACACCTTC
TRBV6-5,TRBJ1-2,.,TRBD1,CASSYVQGVNYGYTF,TGTGCCAGCAGTTACGTACAGGGGGTTAACTATGGCTACACCTTC
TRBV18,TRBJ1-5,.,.,CASSPGGNQPQHF,TGTGCCAGCTCACCTGGGGGGAACCAGCCCCAGCATTTT
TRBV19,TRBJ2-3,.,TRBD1,CASSPRQGTSTDTQYF,TGTGCCAGTAGTCCGAGACAGGGGACTAGCACAGATACGCAGTATTTT
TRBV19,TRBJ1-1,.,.,CASSIMGGTMNTEAFF,TGTGCCAGTAGTATAATGGGCGGGACCATGAACACTGAAGCTTTCTTT
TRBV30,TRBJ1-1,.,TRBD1,CALRGGTEAFF,TGTGCCTTACGAGGGGGCACCGAAGCTTTCTTT
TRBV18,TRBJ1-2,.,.,CASSPQTGNYGYTF,TGTGCCAGCTCACCTCAAACAGGCAACTATGGCTACACCTTC
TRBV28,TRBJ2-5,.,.,CASSLRWGGQETQYF,TGTGCCAGCAGTTTAAGGTGGGGCGGCCAAGAGACCCAGTACTTC
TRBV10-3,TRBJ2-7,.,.,CAITGGSAGSSYEQYF,TGTGCCATCACCGGAGGGTCGGCGGGGAGCTCCTACGAGCAGTACTTC
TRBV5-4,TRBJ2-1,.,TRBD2,CASSSIAGGGYNEQFF,TGTGCCAGCAGCTCAATAGCGGGGGGGGGCTACAATGAGCAGTTCTTC
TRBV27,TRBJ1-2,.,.,CASSPPGRGDYGYTF,TGTGCCAGCAGTCCACCCGGACGGGGAGACTATGGCTACACCTTC
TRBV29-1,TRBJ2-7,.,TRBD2,CSVTGLAGDEQYF,TGCAGCGTTACGGGACTAGCGGGAGACGAGCAGTACTTC
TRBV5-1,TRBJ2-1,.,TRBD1,CASSLEAGTGDYNEQFF,TGCGCCAGCAGCCTGGAGGCCGGGACAGGGGACTACAATGAGCAGTTCTTC
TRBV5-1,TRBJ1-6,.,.,CASSKNVVGADNSPLHF,TGCGCCAGCAGTAAAAATGTGGTGGGGGCGGATAATTCACCCCTCCACTTT
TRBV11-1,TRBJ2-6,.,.,CASSFGGTGANVLTF,TGTGCCAGCAGCTTTGGAGGGACGGGGGCCAACGTCCTGACTTTC
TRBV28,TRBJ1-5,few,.,CASTPGGGNQPQHF,TGTGCCAGCACCCCGGGGGGGGGCAATCAGCCCCAGCATTTT
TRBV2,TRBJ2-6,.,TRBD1,CASRRGQVLSGANVLTF,TGTGCCAGCAGAAGGGGACAGGTCCTCTCTGGGGCCAACGTCCTGACTTTC
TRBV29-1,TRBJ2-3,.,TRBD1,CSLGQGGDTQYF,TGCAGTCTAGGACAGGGGGGAGATACGCAGTATTTT